One sample yielded the 18 T cell receptor beta chains listed below, sequenced in a study of blood T cells in healthy people across ages. Together with a sample-barcoded 5' primer, a J-beta primer mix was included in a second PCR lasting roughly 6 to 12 cycles. TCRdb re-called the 5' RACE reads through MiXCR, storing one row per CDR3 protein. The sample shows more than 700,000 distinct CDR3 sequences, 35% to 50% of them seen only once. Sequencing input: blood. The receptors were gathered from a man older than 75 in good health.

The CDR3 sequence: CASSSSTGINSPLHF. The DNA for the CDR3 is TGTGCCAGCAGTTCCTCCACAGGAATCAATTCACCCCTCCACTTT. The J gene is TRBJ1-6, the V gene TRBV27, with D possibly TRBD1 on 5 matching bases. V was trimmed by 4 bases and J by 7 bases, leaving 14 bases between them. CDR1 MNHEY and CDR2 SMNVEV come from the germline V gene (reference sequence). The CDR3 is 15 amino acids.

At least ten counts were recorded for this clonotype. The J gene is TRBJ2-5, the V gene TRBV12-3 or TRBV12-4, with a weak D call TRBD2 (5 bases). V was trimmed by 5 bases and J by 0 bases, leaving 13 bases between them. The CDR3 spans 15 residues. CDR3 sequence reads: CASSPGGLYQETQYF. The CDR3 region has the DNA TGTGCCAGCAGTCCCGGTGGACTGTACCAAGAGACCCAGTACTTC.

The gene calls are TRBV7-2 and TRBJ1-2; 10 bases are a match to TRBD1. Germline V CDR1 and CDR2: SGHTA, FQGNSA. The CDR3 contains 14 residues. V lost 3 bases to trimming and J lost 3 bases; unmatched junction nucleotides: 1. The CDR3, as DNA: TGTGCCAGCAGCTTTGGGACAGGGGACTATGGCTACACCTTC. This gives the protein CASSFGTGDYGYTF.

This chain uses TRBV7-2 with TRBJ2-6; D not resolved. Germline values: CDR1 SGHTA, CDR2 FQGNSA. The V gene lost 5 bases and the J gene lost 0 bases, with 14 bases spanning the gap. CDR3 length equals 17 residues. CDR3 in amino acids: CASSPRTVSSGANVLTF. The CDR3 DNA reads TGTGCCAGCAGCCCAAGGACCGTGAGCTCTGGGGCCAACGTCCTGACTTTC.

The genes are TRBV27 and TRBJ2-3; a weak D match, TRBD2 (6 bases). Germline values: CDR1 MNHEY, CDR2 SMNVEV (reference sequence). The CDR3 extends over 15 amino acids. Trimming pared 5 bases from V and 4 bases from J, leaving 16 bases between. The CDR3 protein is CASSGSPGRPDTQYF. CDR3 sequence (DNA): TGTGCCAGCAGTGGTAGCCCTGGGAGGCCAGATACGCAGTATTTT.

The count of this clonotype is one. The chain is built from TRBV20-1 and TRBJ1-1; D call uncertain. Germline CDR1 is DFQATT and CDR2 is SNEGSKA (reference sequence). The V end lost 3 bases, the J end lost 5 bases, and 10 bases lay between the germline ends. The length of the CDR3 is 12 residues. CDR3 loop: CSARMGGTEAFF. As DNA, the CDR3 is TGCAGTGCTAGGATGGGTGGGACTGAAGCTTTCTTT.

The chain employs TRBV6-5 and TRBJ2-7, with D possibly TRBD2 on 7 matching bases. The CDR3 has 12 amino acids. Per the germline V gene, CDR1 is MNHEY and CDR2 is SVGAGI. Trimming pared 8 bases from V and 6 bases from J, leaving 14 bases between. The CDR3: CASYGGPGEQYF. CDR3 bases: TGTGCCAGCTACGGGGGGCCGGGCGAGCAGTACTTC.

This clonotype was seen only once. The CDR3 DNA is TGTGCCAGCATCTCGGGACTAGCGGGAGTTCTTGAGCAGTACTTC. Protein sequence: CASISGLAGVLEQYF. The V gene is TRBV12-3 or TRBV12-4, the J gene TRBJ2-5; 14 nucleotides match TRBD2. The CDR3 has 15 residues. J lost 11 bases, V lost 7 bases, and 12 bases had no gene match.

The chain uses TRBV29-1 and TRBJ2-6, with 8 bases aligning to TRBD1. Germline CDR1 reads SQVTM; CDR2 reads ANQGSEA. This CDR3 is built from 15 residues. V lost 4 bases and J lost 2; bases outside the gene matches: 4. DNA of the CDR3: TGCAGCGTTGCGACAGGGGTTACTGGGGCCAACGTCCTGACTTTC. Its translation: CSVATGVTGANVLTF.

The chain carries TRBV28 and TRBJ2-2; the D is unclear. The ends were cut back, 6 bases at V and 1 base at J, with 12 bases in the middle. This CDR3 contains 15 residues. Germline V CDR1 and CDR2: MDHEN, SYDVKM. As DNA, the CDR3 is TGTGCCAGCAGCCAGCAGGACCTGAACACCGGGGAGCTGTTTTTT. Translation: CASSQQDLNTGELFF.

The gene calls are TRBV20-1 and TRBJ2-3, with 8 nucleotides matching TRBD2. J was trimmed by 5 bases and V by 3 bases; bases with no gene match: 4. This CDR3 region has 13 residues. Looked up from germline, CDR1 is DFQATT and CDR2 is SNEGSKA (reference sequence). CDR3 bases: TGCAGTGCTAGCGGGAGGGCCGGAGATACGCAGTATTTT. Translating gives CSASGRAGDTQYF.

The chain links TRBV3-1 to TRBJ2-3; D perhaps matches TRBD2 (5 bases). Germline V CDR1 and CDR2: LGHDT, YNNKEL (reference sequence). Trimming removed 0 bases from V and 11 bases from J, with 18 bases in between. The CDR3 has 15 residues. The CDR3 is CASSQDSAASGRQYF. The CDR3 region has the DNA TGTGCCAGCAGCCAAGATTCAGCGGCGAGTGGTCGGCAGTATTTT.

V is TRBV9 and J is TRBJ2-7; D may match TRBD1 or TRBD2 (5 bases each). Trimming pared 4 bases from V and 4 bases from J, leaving 15 bases between. The CDR3 extends over 14 amino acids. Germline assignment: CDR1 SGDLS and CDR2 YYNGEE. The CDR3 DNA reads TGTGCCAGCAGCCTCCGGGACCCAGCATACGAGCAGTACTTC. Amino acid sequence: CASSLRDPAYEQYF.

The rearrangement joins TRBV4-1 to TRBJ1-2, with a weak D call TRBD1 (5 bases). Trimming pared 2 bases from V and 6 bases from J, leaving 13 bases between. This CDR3 is built from 14 residues. Germline V gene sequence: CDR1 MGHRA, CDR2 YSYEKL. CDR3 DNA sequence: TGCGCCAGCAGCCAACCCGAAGGGGCGCATGGCTACACCTTC. This translates into CASSQPEGAHGYTF.

This clonotype came up a few times. Relative to the germline gene, one junction end is altered; a read error may explain this. As DNA, the CDR3 is TGTGCCACCAGCCGAGACGGTCAGGGTGAAAAACTGTTTTTT. Translation gives CATSRDGQGEKLFF. The chain recombines TRBV15 with TRBJ1-4; a weak D match, TRBD1 (5 bases). The germline gives CDR1 LNHNV, CDR2 YYDKDF (reference sequence). CDR3 length: 14 residues.

This sequence joins TRBV27 and TRBJ2-1; 7 bases line up with TRBD1. CDR1 MNHEY and CDR2 SMNVEV come from the germline V gene (reference sequence). The V and J ends lost 10 bases and 5 bases, in that order; junction bases with no gene match: 5. The length of the CDR3 is 12 residues. The CDR3 loop reads CAIRDRHNEQFF. DNA for the CDR3: TGTGCCATTCGGGACAGACACAATGAGCAGTTCTTC.

The chain recombines TRBV20-1 with TRBJ2-5, with 12 bases lining up with TRBD1. This CDR3 region has 17 residues. With 3 bases clipped from V and 6 bases from J, the junction kept 14 bases outside the gene matches. The germline CDR1 and CDR2 sequences are DFQATT and SNEGSKA (reference sequence). In nucleotides, the CDR3 is TGCAGTGCTAGCCCACAAACCGGGACAGGGGGCCGGAAGACCCAGTACTTC. This encodes CSASPQTGTGGRKTQYF.

This clonotype was found a few times. A much larger clone lies a single base off, so this may be a read error. For the CDR3, the DNA is TGTGCCAGCAGCTTAGTTTCTAGCGGGACCTACGAGCAGTACTTC. Protein product: CASSLVSSGTYEQYF. The chain has TRBV7-2 and TRBJ2-7; 9 nucleotides align to TRBD2. Germline V gives CDR1 SGHTA, CDR2 FQGNSA. The trim removed 1 base at V and 2 bases at J, leaving 3 bases unmatched. The CDR3 has 15 residues.